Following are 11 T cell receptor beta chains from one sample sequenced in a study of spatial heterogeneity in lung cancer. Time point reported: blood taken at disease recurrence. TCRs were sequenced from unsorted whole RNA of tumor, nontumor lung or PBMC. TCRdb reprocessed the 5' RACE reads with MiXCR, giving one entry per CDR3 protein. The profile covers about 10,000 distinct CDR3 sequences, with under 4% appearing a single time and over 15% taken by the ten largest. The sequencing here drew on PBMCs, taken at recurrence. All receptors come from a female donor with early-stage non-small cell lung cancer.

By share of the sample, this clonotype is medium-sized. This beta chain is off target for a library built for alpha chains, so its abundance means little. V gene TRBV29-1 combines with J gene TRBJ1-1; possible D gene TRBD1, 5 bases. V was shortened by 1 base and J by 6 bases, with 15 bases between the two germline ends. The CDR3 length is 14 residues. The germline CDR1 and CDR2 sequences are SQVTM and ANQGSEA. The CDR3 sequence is CSVEVAGPGAEAFF. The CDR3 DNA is TGCAGCGTTGAAGTAGCAGGGCCGGGGGCTGAAGCTTTCTTT.

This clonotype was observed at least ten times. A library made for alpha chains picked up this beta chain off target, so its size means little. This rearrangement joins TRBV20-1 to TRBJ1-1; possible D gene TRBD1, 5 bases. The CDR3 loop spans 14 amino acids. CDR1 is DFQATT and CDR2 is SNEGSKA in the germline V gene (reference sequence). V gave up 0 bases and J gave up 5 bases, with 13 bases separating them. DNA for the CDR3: TGCAGTGCTAGAGATTTGGGGCGGGGGACTGAAGCTTTCTTT. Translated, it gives CSARDLGRGTEAFF.

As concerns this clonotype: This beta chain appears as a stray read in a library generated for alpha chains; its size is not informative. Here the CDR3 reads CASMDSNTGELFF. In nucleotides, the CDR3 is TGTGCCAGCATGGATTCGAACACCGGGGAGCTGTTTTTT. J is TRBJ2-2 and V is TRBV7-3, with D unclear. CDR1 SGHTA and CDR2 FQGTGA come from the germline V gene. Trimming shortened V by 7 bases and J by 0 bases, and 6 bases separated the two germline ends. This CDR3 has 13 residues.

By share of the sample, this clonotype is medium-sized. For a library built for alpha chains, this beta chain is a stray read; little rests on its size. The CDR3 DNA reads as TGTGCCAGCAGAGAAGGGGGCCGTTTCAATCAGCCCCAGCATTTT. Its translation is CASREGGRFNQPQHF. The chain carries TRBV6-2 or TRBV6-3 and TRBJ1-5; 7 bases map to TRBD1. In germline, CDR1 is MNHEY, CDR2 SVGEGT. The CDR3 covers 15 residues. Germline trimming cut 6 bases from V and 3 bases from J; bases unmatched to any gene: 8.

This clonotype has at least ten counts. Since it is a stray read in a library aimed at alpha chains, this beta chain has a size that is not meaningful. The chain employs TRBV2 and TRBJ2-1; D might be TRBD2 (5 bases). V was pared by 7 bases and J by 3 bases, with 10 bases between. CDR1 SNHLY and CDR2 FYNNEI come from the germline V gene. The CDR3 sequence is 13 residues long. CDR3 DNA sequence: TGTGCCAGCAAGTTCGGGGACTACAATGAGCAGTTCTTC. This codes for CASKFGDYNEQFF. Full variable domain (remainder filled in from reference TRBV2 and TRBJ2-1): EPEVTQTPSHQVTQMGQEVILRCVPISNHLYFYWYRQILGQKVEFLVSFYNNEISEKSEIFDDQFSVERPDGSNFTLKIRSTKLEDSAMYFCASKFGDYNEQFFGPGTRLTVL.

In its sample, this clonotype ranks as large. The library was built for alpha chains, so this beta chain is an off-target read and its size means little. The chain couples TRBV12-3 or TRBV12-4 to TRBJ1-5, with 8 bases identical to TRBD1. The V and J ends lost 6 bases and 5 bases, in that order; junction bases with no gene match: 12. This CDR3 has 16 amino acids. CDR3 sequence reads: CASSPTGQAGHQPQHF. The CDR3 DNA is TGTGCCAGCAGCCCCACGGGACAGGCGGGACATCAGCCCCAGCATTTT.

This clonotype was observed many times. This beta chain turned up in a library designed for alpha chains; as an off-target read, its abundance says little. This CDR3 is CSDEETQYF. The DNA for the CDR3 is TGCAGCGACGAAGAGACCCAGTACTTC. The genes are TRBV29-1 and TRBJ2-5; no reliable D call. The CDR3 length is 9 residues. Germline values: CDR1 SQVTM, CDR2 ANQGSEA. Trimming took off 7 bases at V and 3 bases at J, with 3 bases between the two ends.

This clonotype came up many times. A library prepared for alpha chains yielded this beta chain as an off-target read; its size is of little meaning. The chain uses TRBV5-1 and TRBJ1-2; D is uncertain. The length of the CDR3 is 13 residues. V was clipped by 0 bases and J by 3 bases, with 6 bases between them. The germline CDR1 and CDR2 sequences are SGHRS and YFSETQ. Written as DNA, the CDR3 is TGCGCCAGCAGCTTGGTGGGCGACTATGGCTACACCTTC. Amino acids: CASSLVGDYGYTF.

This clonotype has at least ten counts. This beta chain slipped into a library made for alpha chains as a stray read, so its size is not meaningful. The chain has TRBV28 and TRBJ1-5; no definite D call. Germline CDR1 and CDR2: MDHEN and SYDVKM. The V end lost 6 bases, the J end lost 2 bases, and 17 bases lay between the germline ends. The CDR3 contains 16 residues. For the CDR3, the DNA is TGTGCCAGCAGACCCCTGTTTGGCGGGGGCAATCAGCCCCAGCATTTT. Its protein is CASRPLFGGGNQPQHF.

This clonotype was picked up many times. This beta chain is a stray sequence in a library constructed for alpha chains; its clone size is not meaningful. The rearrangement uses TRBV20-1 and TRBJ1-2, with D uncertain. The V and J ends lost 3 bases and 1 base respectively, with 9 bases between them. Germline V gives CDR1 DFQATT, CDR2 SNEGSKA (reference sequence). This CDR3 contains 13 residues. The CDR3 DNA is TGCAGTGCTAGTTTACGGCTTAACTATGGCTACACCTTC. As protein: CSASLRLNYGYTF.

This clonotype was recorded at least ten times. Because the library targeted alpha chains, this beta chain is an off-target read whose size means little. The DNA for the CDR3 is TGTGCCAGCACCCTGGGACAGGGGTTCTACGAGCAGTACTTC. This encodes CASTLGQGFYEQYF. The chain recombines TRBV12-3 or TRBV12-4 with TRBJ2-7, with 10 bases aligning to TRBD1. J lost 3 bases, V lost 7 bases, and 6 bases had no gene match. The CDR3 has 14 amino acids.